This T cell receptor (beta chain) was obtained from a study of monozygotic twins with cystic fibrosis. Study as a whole: Approximately 3.2 micrograms of fragmented DNA underwent approximately 15 PCR cycles for library preparation.

Assay: immunoSEQ multiplex PCR; the TCRdb copy retains only in-frame clones and omits some. The sample includes approximately 32,000 clones, roughly 96% seen only once; the top ten take about 0.16%. Comment on this clone: Its antigen is currently unknown.

The study, taken as a whole, reports: J usage was most co-twin-similar in 8 of 16 pairs, V in 13. Clonality was generally low (median roughly 0.0095), higher in the most severe patients. In this small cohort, shared CDR3 numbers showed no association with age, concordance or disease severity.

Germline CDR1 is MNHNS and CDR2 is SASEGT. The CDR3 covers 13 residues. The V segment lost 7 bases and the J segment 7 bases; nucleotides outside the gene matches: 6. Sequencing input: blood. The chain couples TRBV6-1 to TRBJ1-1; 10 positions match TRBD1. This TCR was recovered from a girl aged 2 to 9 with cystic fibrosis. As DNA, the CDR3 is TGTGCCAGCACTTCGGGACAGGGGATTGAAGCTTTCTTT. Protein: CASTSGQGIEAFF.